This TCR beta chain was observed in a study of shared clonotypes between healthy human individuals. Trimming left V 4 bases short and J 4 bases short, with 6 bases between. The germline V gene has CDR1 SGHRS and CDR2 YFSETQ. CDR3 length: 11 amino acids. Clones were sequenced by immunoSEQ multiplex PCR, and TCRdb holds only the in-frame ones, with some missing. There are some 1.5 million clones in the sample; around 98% occur only once, and 0.45% lies in the top ten. Source material: naive CD4+ T cells sorted from blood. Described subset: CD45RA+ positively selected. The receptor was isolated from a young man in good health. The V and J genes are TRBV5-1 and TRBJ2-7; D uncertain. The CDR3 DNA reads TGCGCCAGCAGCACCTTGTACGAGCAGTACTTC. Its translation is CASSTLYEQYF.